A single sample is the source of the 22 T cell receptor beta chains below, sequenced in a study of cytomegalovirus exposure and HLA in healthy donors. The primer mix had 60 Vbeta and 13 Jbeta primers. The assay was immunoSEQ multiplex PCR, and TCRdb's table has in-frame clones only and misses some. The sample totals under 200,000 clones. Sequencing was done on a sample of PBMCs. The source is a man aged 25-40 years in good health and CMV-seronegative.

This rearrangement joins TRBV10-2 to TRBJ1-6; the match to TRBD1 covers 10 bases. CDR1 is WSHSY, CDR2 SAAADI, per germline. This CDR3 contains 15 residues. V lost 4 bases and J lost 8; bases outside the gene matches: 5. In DNA, the CDR3 is TGCGCCAGCAGTGTTCAGACAGGGGGCCATTCACCCCTCCACTTT. This sequence encodes CASSVQTGGHSPLHF.

This rearrangement joins TRBV30 to TRBJ1-2; TRBD1 is a possible D gene (5 bases). CDR3 size: 14 residues. The germline gives CDR1 GTSNPN, CDR2 SVGIG (reference sequence). The ends were cut back, 3 bases at V and 6 bases at J, with 17 bases in the middle. As DNA, the CDR3 is TGTGCCTGGAGCCGCGTTCAGGGTTCAGATGGCTACACCTTC. Its protein is CAWSRVQGSDGYTF.

The rearrangement joins TRBV2 to TRBJ2-5; 11 bases are shared with TRBD2. TRBJ2-7 matches the DNA end more closely, so the J call is doubtful. Per the germline V gene, CDR1 is SNHLY and CDR2 is FYNNEI. This CDR3 spans 14 amino acids. In DNA form, the CDR3 reads TGTGCCAGCATTCTGCGGGGACTAGCGGACGAGCAGTACTTC. As protein: CASILRGLADEQYF.

The rearrangement links TRBV7-7 to TRBJ2-1; TRBD2 matches at 12 bases. After removal of 3 bases from V and 6 bases from J, the junction contained 3 bases not matched to a gene. The CDR3 runs to 15 residues. Germline CDR1 reads SSHAT; CDR2 reads FNYEAQ (reference sequence). The CDR3 reads CASSLGLAGLNEQFF. For the CDR3, the DNA is TGTGCCAGCAGCTTGGGACTAGCGGGCCTCAATGAGCAGTTCTTC.

The chain's CDR3 is CASSQAGRANLNYGYTF. The CDR3 coding sequence is TGTGCCAGCAGCCAGGCCGGCAGGGCGAACCTCAACTATGGCTACACCTTC. The chain has TRBV7-8 and TRBJ1-2; D is perhaps TRBD1 (5 bases). Per germline, CDR1 SGHVS and CDR2 FQNEAQ. Trimming stripped 5 bases from V and 2 bases from J, with 21 bases between. The CDR3 spans 17 residues. Full variable domain (missing parts from reference TRBV7-8 and TRBJ1-2): GAGVSQSPRYKVAKRGQDVALRCDPISGHVSLFWYQQALGQGPEFLTYFQNEAQLDKSGLPSDRFFAERPEGSVSTLKIQRTQQEDSAVYLCASSQAGRANLNYGYTFGSGTRLTVV.

This chain connects TRBV11-3 to TRBJ2-5; 7 positions match TRBD1. Looked up from germline, CDR1 is SGHNT and CDR2 is YENEEA. This CDR3 is built from 14 residues. V lost 5 bases to trimming and J lost 5 bases; unmatched junction nucleotides: 8. The CDR3 coding sequence is TGTGCCAGCAGCCCACGGGACAGAGTCGAGACCCAGTACTTC. This sequence encodes CASSPRDRVETQYF.

The chain is built from TRBV27 and TRBJ2-7; D might be TRBD2 (6 bases). V shed 2 bases and J shed 3 bases, with 20 bases lying between them. Germline V gene data show CDR1 as MNHEY and CDR2 as SMNVEV (reference sequence). The length of the CDR3 is 17 residues. The CDR3 coding sequence is TGTGCCAGCAGTTTACGAGGTTGGAGCGGAGGGAACTACGAGCAGTACTTC. Protein sequence: CASSLRGWSGGNYEQYF.

The chain links TRBV5-1 to TRBJ2-7, with TRBD2 matching over 9 bases. This CDR3 spans 17 amino acids. CDR1 is SGHRS, CDR2 YFSETQ, per germline. V lost 4 bases, J lost 2 bases, and 13 bases stayed unmatched. The CDR3 loop reads CASSPFPASGTTYEQYF. The CDR3 DNA follows: TGCGCCAGCAGCCCCTTTCCGGCTAGCGGGACGACCTACGAGCAGTACTTC. Looking up the rest from reference TRBV5-1 and TRBJ2-7 gives the full variable domain: KAGVTQTPRYLIKTRGQQVTLSCSPISGHRSVSWYQQTPGQGLQFLFEYFSETQRNKGNFPGRFSGRQFSNSRSEMNVSTLELGDSALYLCASSPFPASGTTYEQYFGPGTRLTVT.

This chain joins TRBV29-1 and TRBJ1-1; D not resolved. The CDR3 has 12 residues. Germline V gives CDR1 SQVTM, CDR2 ANQGSEA. The V end was cut by 4 bases, the J end by 2 bases, with 8 bases between. CDR3 loop: CSVGQTNTEAFF. CDR3 nucleotides: TGCAGCGTTGGGCAGACTAACACTGAAGCTTTCTTT.

In the case of this clone: The sample has other DNA sequences that encode this CDR3 too. The chain has TRBV13 and TRBJ2-7, with D maybe TRBD2 (7 bases). The CDR3 runs to 16 residues. The ends were cut back, 6 bases at V and 3 bases at J, with 21 bases in the middle. Germline V gives CDR1 PRHDT, CDR2 FYEKMQ (reference sequence). The CDR3 is CASSRAGAGKFYEQYF. The DNA of the CDR3 is TGTGCCAGCAGTCGTGCGGGGGCGGGAAAGTTCTACGAGCAGTACTTC.

CDR3 coding DNA: TGTGCCAGCAGCCAAGAGGGGACAGATGGAAACACCATATATTTT. The encoded protein is CASSQEGTDGNTIYF. This chain links TRBV4-2 with TRBJ1-3; 7 bases are a match to TRBD1. This CDR3 comprises 15 residues. V was clipped by 0 bases and J by 3 bases; unmatched bases: 2. The V gene's germline CDR1 is LGHNA and CDR2 YNFKEQ.

V and J are TRBV10-3 and TRBJ2-1; D not certain. This CDR3 has 13 residues. Per the germline V gene, CDR1 is ENHRY and CDR2 is SYGVKD. With 6 bases removed from V and 6 bases from J, the gap between germline ends came to 12 bases. The CDR3 DNA sequence: TGTGCCATCAGCGACTCGGATCCCAATGAGCAGTTCTTC. This translates into CAISDSDPNEQFF.

The chain links TRBV7-2 to TRBJ2-7, with 12 bases fitting TRBD2. The V gene's germline CDR1 is SGHTA and CDR2 FQGNSA. J was trimmed by 4 bases and V by 5 bases; bases with no gene match: 6. The CDR3 contains 15 residues. The DNA for the CDR3 is TGTGCCAGCAGCCCTAGCGGGGGGGGCGATTACGAGCAGTACTTC. This translates into CASSPSGGGDYEQYF. Combining the CDR3 with reference TRBV7-2 and TRBJ2-7 gives the whole variable domain GAGVSQSPSNKVTEKGKDVELRCDPISGHTALYWYRQSLGQGLEFLIYFQGNSAPDKSGLPSDRFSAERTGGSVSTLTIQRTQQEDSAVYLCASSPSGGGDYEQYFGPGTRLTVT.

The V call is TRBV11-2, the J call TRBJ1-2; no definite D call. The CDR3 extends over 16 amino acids. The V gene lost 1 base and the J gene lost 6 bases, with 18 bases spanning the gap. Germline lookup yields CDR1 SGHAT and CDR2 FQNNGV. The CDR3 nucleotides are TGTGCCAGCAGCTTAGTACCCACGCCGGAGATGAATGGCTACACCTTC. Its protein is CASSLVPTPEMNGYTF.

The chain links TRBV7-9 to TRBJ1-1; tentative D call: TRBD1 (5 bases). There are 16 residues in the CDR3. The germline V gene has CDR1 SEHNR and CDR2 FQNEAQ (reference sequence). The V and J ends lost 4 bases and 0 bases respectively, with 15 bases between them. The CDR3 region has the DNA TGTGCCAGCAGCTCGACGAATACAGGAATGAACACTGAAGCTTTCTTT. It specifies CASSSTNTGMNTEAFF.

The rearrangement uses TRBV19 and TRBJ2-3, with a weak D call TRBD2 (5 bases). This CDR3 has 19 residues. Per the germline V gene, CDR1 is LNHDA and CDR2 is SQIVND (reference sequence). The V and J ends lost 3 bases and 5 bases respectively, with 27 bases between them. CDR3 protein: CASSIYLSWTEALGDTQYF. The CDR3 DNA reads TGTGCCAGTAGTATCTATCTTTCTTGGACGGAGGCACTCGGAGATACGCAGTATTTT.

This chain joins TRBV6-1 and TRBJ2-3; D is possibly TRBD1 (6 bases). The CDR3 is 15 amino acids. Trimming left V 7 bases short and J 0 bases short, with 14 bases between. Germline assignment: CDR1 MNHNS and CDR2 SASEGT. CDR3 DNA sequence: TGTGCCAGCAACCCGGGACACACTAGCACAGATACGCAGTATTTT. Translated, it gives CASNPGHTSTDTQYF.

The chain carries TRBV6-5 and TRBJ1-5; 9 nucleotides agree with TRBD1. The CDR3 runs to 15 residues. Per the germline V gene, CDR1 is MNHEY and CDR2 is SVGAGI. V was clipped by 7 bases and J by 0 bases; unmatched bases: 4. CDR3 in DNA: TGTGCCAGCAACAGGGGGCCCTATAGCAATCAGCCCCAGCATTTT. Protein sequence: CASNRGPYSNQPQHF.

This chain connects TRBV19 to TRBJ2-1; 9 bases line up with TRBD2. This CDR3 spans 14 amino acids. Germline V gene data show CDR1 as LNHDA and CDR2 as SQIVND (reference sequence). Unmatched junction bases numbered 11, after V lost 9 bases and J lost 8 bases. The CDR3 region is CASHSGSGRDEQFF. Here the CDR3 DNA reads TGTGCCAGCCATAGCGGGAGTGGTCGCGATGAGCAGTTCTTC.

The rearrangement joins TRBV6-5 to TRBJ1-2; TRBD1 is a possible D gene (5 bases). CDR1 MNHEY and CDR2 SVGAGI come from the germline V gene. V was pared by 11 bases and J by 8 bases, with 12 bases between. This CDR3 is 10 amino acids long. CDR3 DNA: TGTGCCGTGGGAGGGGACGGCTACACCTTC. Its protein product is CAVGGDGYTF.

The DNA of the CDR3 is TGCGCCAGCAGCTTGGCTGGGCTGGTATCGGAGACCCAGTACTTC. Translated: CASSLAGLVSETQYF. V is TRBV5-1 and J is TRBJ2-5; no clear D gene. The CDR3 runs 15 residues. V lost 0 bases, J lost 5 bases, and 14 bases lay in between. Germline V CDR1 and CDR2: SGHRS, YFSETQ.

V gene TRBV7-8 combines with J gene TRBJ2-7, with TRBD1 matching over 8 bases. This CDR3 is 13 amino acids long. V gave up 5 bases and J gave up 5 bases; unmatched junction bases: 5. Germline V lookup: CDR1 SGHVS, CDR2 FQNEAQ. This chain's CDR3 is CASSRGQGNEQYF. DNA for the CDR3: TGTGCCAGCAGCCGAGGACAGGGTAACGAGCAGTACTTC.